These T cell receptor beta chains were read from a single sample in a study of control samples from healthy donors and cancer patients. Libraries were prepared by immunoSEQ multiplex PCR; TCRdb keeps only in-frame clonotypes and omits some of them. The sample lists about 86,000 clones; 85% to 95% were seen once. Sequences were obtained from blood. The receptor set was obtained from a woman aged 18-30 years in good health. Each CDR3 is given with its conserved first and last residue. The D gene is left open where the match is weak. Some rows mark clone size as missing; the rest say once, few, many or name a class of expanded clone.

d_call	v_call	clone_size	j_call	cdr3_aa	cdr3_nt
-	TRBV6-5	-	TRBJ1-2	CASSYQGTNYGYTF	TGTGCCAGCAGTTACCAAGGTACCAACTATGGCTACACCTTC
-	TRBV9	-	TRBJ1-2	CASSAQGRGIYGYTF	TGTGCCAGCAGCGCGCAGGGGAGGGGGATTTATGGCTACACCTTC
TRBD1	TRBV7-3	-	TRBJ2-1	CASSPGQGLINEQFF	TGTGCCAGCAGCCCGGGACAGGGGTTAATCAATGAGCAGTTCTTC
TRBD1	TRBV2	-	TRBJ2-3	CASSFRQGSDTQYF	TGTGCCAGCAGCTTTAGACAGGGGTCCGATACGCAGTATTTT
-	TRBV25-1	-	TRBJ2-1	CASSDASGHNEQFF	TGTGCCAGCAGTGACGCCTCTGGACACAATGAGCAGTTCTTC
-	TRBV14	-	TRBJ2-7	CASSQVTGAREQYF	TGTGCCAGCAGCCAAGTGACGGGGGCCAGGGAGCAGTACTTC
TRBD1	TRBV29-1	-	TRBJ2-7	CSVEDGTGTYEQYF	TGCAGCGTTGAAGATGGGACAGGCACCTACGAGCAGTACTTC
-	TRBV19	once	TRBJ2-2	CASSTPQGYTGELFF	TGTGCCAGTAGCACCCCACAGGGTTACACCGGGGAGCTGTTTTTT
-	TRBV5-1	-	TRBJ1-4	CASSFDGPEKLFF	TGCGCCAGCAGCTTTGATGGCCCCGAAAAACTGTTTTTT
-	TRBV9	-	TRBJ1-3	CASSVEPGFSGNTIYF	TGTGCCAGCAGCGTAGAACCGGGTTTCTCTGGAAACACCATATATTTT
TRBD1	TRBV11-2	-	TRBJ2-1	CASSPRGTGGYNDEQFF	TGTGCCAGCAGCCCACGGGGGACAGGGGGCTATAACGATGAGCAGTTCTTC
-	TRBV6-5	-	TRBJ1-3	CASSWGESSGNTIYF	TGTGCCAGCAGTTGGGGAGAGAGCTCTGGAAACACCATATATTTT
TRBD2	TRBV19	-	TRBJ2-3	CASSSAGGRTDTQYF	TGTGCCAGTAGTTCAGCGGGAGGGCGGACAGATACGCAGTATTTT
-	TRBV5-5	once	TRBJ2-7	CASSLAGLGYEQYF	TGTGCCAGCAGCTTGGCGGGGCTCGGCTACGAGCAGTACTTC
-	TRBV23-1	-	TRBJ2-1	CASVLVNEQFF	TGCGCCAGCGTCCTCGTCAATGAGCAGTTCTTC
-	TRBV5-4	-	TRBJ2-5	CASNSEKESETQYF	TGTGCCAGCAACTCCGAGAAGGAGAGTGAGACCCAGTACTTC
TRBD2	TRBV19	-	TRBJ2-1	CASSIVVGLAGGPGNEQFF	TGTGCCAGTAGTATAGTGGTCGGACTAGCGGGGGGGCCGGGAAATGAGCAGTTCTTC
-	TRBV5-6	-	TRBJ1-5	CASSFWGVYSNQPQHF	TGTGCCAGCAGCTTCTGGGGGGTGTATAGCAATCAGCCCCAGCATTTT
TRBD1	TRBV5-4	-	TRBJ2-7	CASSTRPGGQGSEQYF	TGTGCCAGCAGCACTCGCCCCGGGGGACAGGGTTCCGAGCAGTACTTC
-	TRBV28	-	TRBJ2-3	CASKTGGTSTDTQYF	TGTGCCAGCAAAACCGGGGGAACTAGCACAGATACGCAGTATTTT
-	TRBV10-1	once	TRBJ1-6	CASIKGRNNSPLHF	TGCGCCAGCATCAAGGGACGTAATAATTCACCCCTCCACTTT
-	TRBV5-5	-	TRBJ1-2	CASSLEARANYGYTF	TGTGCCAGCAGCTTGGAGGCCAGGGCGAACTATGGCTACACCTTC
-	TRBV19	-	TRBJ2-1	CASSEIRAGNEQFF	TGTGCCAGTAGCGAGATCAGGGCCGGCAATGAGCAGTTCTTC
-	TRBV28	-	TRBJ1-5	CASSFPNQPQHF	TGTGCCAGCAGTTTCCCCAATCAGCCCCAGCATTTT
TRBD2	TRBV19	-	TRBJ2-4	CASSIEAAGGLQNIQYF	TGTGCCAGTAGTATTGAGGCGGCGGGAGGGCTCCAAAACATTCAGTACTTC
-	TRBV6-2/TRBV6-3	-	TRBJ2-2	CASSYLLVGTGELFF	TGTGCCAGCAGTTACCTGCTAGTAGGGACCGGGGAGCTGTTTTTT
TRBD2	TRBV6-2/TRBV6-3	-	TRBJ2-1	CASSYSIPGLAHNEQFF	TGTGCCAGCAGTTACTCGATTCCGGGACTAGCGCACAATGAGCAGTTCTTC
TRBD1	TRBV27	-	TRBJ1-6	CASARTGGSSYNSPLHF	TGTGCCAGCGCCCGGACAGGGGGAAGCTCCTATAATTCACCCCTCCACTTT
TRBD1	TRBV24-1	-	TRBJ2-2	CATSPRQGPFGNTGELFF	TGTGCCACCAGTCCCCGACAGGGGCCCTTTGGAAACACCGGGGAGCTGTTTTTT
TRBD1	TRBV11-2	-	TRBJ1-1	CASSLLAGGNTEAFF	TGTGCCAGCAGCTTATTGGCAGGGGGGAACACTGAAGCTTTCTTT
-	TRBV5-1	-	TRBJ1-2	CASSSNEGVNYGYTF	TGCGCCAGCAGCTCTAATGAAGGGGTTAACTATGGCTACACCTTC
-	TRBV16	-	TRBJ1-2	CASSQGRGRRGYTF	TGTGCCAGCAGCCAAGGACGGGGGCGGCGAGGCTACACCTTC
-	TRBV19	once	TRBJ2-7	CASSRLLSYEQYF	TGTGCCAGTAGTCGTCTTCTCTCCTACGAGCAGTACTTC
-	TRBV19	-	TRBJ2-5	CASSIGRGQETQYF	TGTGCCAGTAGTATAGGACGGGGCCAAGAGACCCAGTACTTC
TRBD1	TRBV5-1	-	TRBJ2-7	CASSLQGDYEQYF	TGCGCCAGCAGCTTGCAGGGGGACTACGAGCAGTACTTC
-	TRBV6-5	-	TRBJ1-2	CASSSGPDTTYGYTF	TGTGCCAGCAGCTCTGGCCCGGACACTACCTATGGCTACACCTTC
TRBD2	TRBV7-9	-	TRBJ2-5	CASSLVSAGRGETQYF	TGTGCCAGCAGCTTAGTATCGGCCGGGAGGGGAGAGACCCAGTACTTC
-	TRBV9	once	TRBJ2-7	CASSVVPSSFGPYEQYF	TGTGCCAGCAGCGTAGTTCCTTCCTCCTTCGGGCCCTACGAGCAGTACTTC
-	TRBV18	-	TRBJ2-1	CASSSGNDEQFF	TGTGCCAGCTCATCAGGGAACGATGAGCAGTTCTTC
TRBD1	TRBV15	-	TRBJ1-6	CATSRDRGQGSSPLHF	TGTGCCACCAGCAGAGATAGAGGACAGGGAAGCTCACCCCTCCACTTT
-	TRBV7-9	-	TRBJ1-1	CASSSRPTPGTEAFF	TGTGCCAGCAGCAGCCGACCGACCCCGGGGACTGAAGCTTTCTTT
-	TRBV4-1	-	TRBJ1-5	CASSQVARGAVNQPQHF	TGCGCCAGCAGCCAAGTGGCTCGGGGGGCGGTAAATCAGCCCCAGCATTTT
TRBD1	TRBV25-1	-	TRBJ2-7	CATARDRVYEQYF	TGTGCCACCGCCCGGGACAGGGTTTACGAGCAGTACTTC
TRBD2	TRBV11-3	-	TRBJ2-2	CASSESRLADNTGELFF	TGTGCCAGCAGCGAGAGTAGGCTAGCGGATAACACCGGGGAGCTGTTTTTT
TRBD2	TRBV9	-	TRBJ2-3	CASSVFPGGGETQYF	TGTGCCAGCAGCGTATTCCCGGGGGGTGGCGAAACGCAGTATTTT
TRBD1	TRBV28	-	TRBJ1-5	CASSLWGGQGINQPQHF	TGTGCCAGCAGTTTATGGGGGGGACAGGGGATCAATCAGCCCCAGCATTTT